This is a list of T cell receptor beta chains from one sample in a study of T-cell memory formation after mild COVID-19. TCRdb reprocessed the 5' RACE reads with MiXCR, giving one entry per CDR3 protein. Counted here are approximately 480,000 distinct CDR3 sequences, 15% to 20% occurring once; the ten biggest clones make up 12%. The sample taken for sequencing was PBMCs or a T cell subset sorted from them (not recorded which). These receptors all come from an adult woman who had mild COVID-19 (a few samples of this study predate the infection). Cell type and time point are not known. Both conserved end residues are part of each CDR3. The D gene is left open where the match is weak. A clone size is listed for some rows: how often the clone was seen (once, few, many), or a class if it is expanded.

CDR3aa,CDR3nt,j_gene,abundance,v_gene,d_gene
CASSQLEPYSGNTIYF,TGCGCCAGCAGCCAATTGGAACCTTACTCTGGAAACACCATATATTTT,TRBJ1-3,few,TRBV4-1,-
CSARTSMGEQYF,TGCAGTGCTAGAACTAGCATGGGCGAGCAGTACTTC,TRBJ2-7,-,TRBV20-1,-
CASSPSGGQNQPQHF,TGCGCCAGCAGCCCGAGTGGGGGACAGAATCAGCCCCAGCATTTT,TRBJ1-5,few,TRBV5-1,TRBD1
CASSQEGAGVVNIQYF,TGTGCCAGCAGCCAAGAAGGAGCGGGAGTGGTGAACATTCAGTACTTC,TRBJ2-4,-,TRBV3-1,TRBD2
CASSDSTGTVSSYEQYF,TGTGCCAGCAGTGACTCAACCGGGACAGTGAGCTCCTACGAGCAGTACTTC,TRBJ2-7,few,TRBV25-1,TRBD1
CAAYTGTPNSPLHF,TGTGCCGCCTACACCGGGACACCTAATTCACCCCTCCACTTT,TRBJ1-6,-,TRBV6-6,-
CASSLGEVADTQYF,TGCGCCAGCAGCTTGGGGGAAGTCGCAGATACGCAGTATTTT,TRBJ2-3,few,TRBV5-1,-
CASMIGLTNTGELFF,TGTGCCAGTATGATAGGACTAACGAACACCGGGGAGCTGTTTTTT,TRBJ2-2,once,TRBV19,-
CASSSGLADNEQFF,TGTGCCAGCAGCTCGGGACTAGCGGACAATGAGCAGTTCTTC,TRBJ2-1,-,TRBV7-9,TRBD2
CASSERQNTGELFF,TGTGCCAGTAGTGAGAGACAGAACACCGGGGAGCTGTTTTTT,TRBJ2-2,-,TRBV19,-
CASSLSSSGLNNEQFF,TGTGCCAGCAGCTTATCGTCTAGTGGGCTCAACAATGAGCAGTTCTTC,TRBJ2-1,-,TRBV11-2,-
CASSRTGGGYGCTF,TGTGCCAGCAGCCGGACAGGGGGCGGCTATGGCTGCACCTTC,TRBJ1-2,-,TRBV7-2,TRBD1
CASSYFPGQVPTGELFF,TGTGCCAGCAGTTACTTTCCGGGACAGGTCCCCACCGGGGAGCTGTTTTTT,TRBJ2-2,few,TRBV6-5,TRBD1
CASSQDGGTYGYTF,TGCGCCAGCAGCCAAGATGGGGGGACCTATGGCTACACCTTC,TRBJ1-2,few,TRBV4-1,-
CASSQDIAGVAYEQYF,TGTGCCAGCAGCCAAGATATAGCGGGGGTCGCCTACGAGCAGTACTTC,TRBJ2-7,-,TRBV4-2,TRBD2
CSARGSGTRGAGAEQYF,TGCAGTGCTAGAGGTTCCGGGACTAGGGGGGCTGGGGCCGAGCAGTACTTC,TRBJ2-7,few,TRBV20-1,TRBD2
CASSTQYHGYTF,TGTGCCAGCAGTACCCAGTATCATGGCTACACCTTC,TRBJ1-2,few,TRBV2,-
CASSHWGGLNTEAFF,TGCGCCAGCAGCCATTGGGGGGGCCTTAACACTGAAGCTTTCTTT,TRBJ1-1,-,TRBV5-1,-
CASSPGGGIAEAFF,TGCGCCAGCAGCCCTGGGGGGGGGATAGCTGAAGCTTTCTTT,TRBJ1-1,few,TRBV5-1,-
CASSQSRGQYNEQFF,TGCGCCAGCAGCCAATCCCGAGGGCAGTACAATGAGCAGTTCTTC,TRBJ2-1,few,TRBV4-3,-
CASSIRDRSYTF,TGTGCCAGTAGTATCCGGGACAGATCCTACACCTTC,TRBJ1-2,few,TRBV19,TRBD1
CASSFRGLPYEQYF,TGTGCCAGCAGCTTTCGAGGACTCCCCTACGAGCAGTACTTC,TRBJ2-7,-,TRBV7-2,-
CASSFRTGGLREQYF,TGTGCCAGCAGCTTCCGGACAGGGGGGCTTCGCGAGCAGTACTTC,TRBJ2-7,-,TRBV7-9,TRBD1
CASSYPGSYTEAFF,TGTGCCAGCAGCTATCCGGGTTCGTATACTGAAGCTTTCTTT,TRBJ1-1,many,TRBV12-3/TRBV12-4,-
CASSPLEGLAGGPTGRTQYF,TGTGCCAGCTCACCACTCGAGGGACTAGCGGGAGGGCCAACCGGGCGGACCCAGTACTTC,TRBJ2-5,-,TRBV18,TRBD2
CASSSAWGKNIQYF,TGTGCCAGCAGTTCCGCTTGGGGCAAAAACATTCAGTACTTC,TRBJ2-4,few,TRBV12-3/TRBV12-4,-
CSASSGGPSNEQFF,TGCAGTGCTAGTAGTGGGGGGCCGTCCAATGAGCAGTTCTTC,TRBJ2-1,few,TRBV20-1,-
CATSDSRTGVNTEAFF,TGTGCCACCAGTGATTCTCGGACAGGGGTGAACACTGAAGCTTTCTTT,TRBJ1-1,few,TRBV24-1,TRBD1
CAWSVLAGPGTGELFF,TGTGCCTGGAGTGTACTTGCGGGACCGGGGACCGGGGAGCTGTTTTTT,TRBJ2-2,-,TRBV30,-
CASSFGGGGDTQYF,TGTGCCAGCAGCTTCGGGGGCGGTGGAGATACGCAGTATTTT,TRBJ2-3,-,TRBV7-2,-
CASSPGQGAETQYF,TGTGCCAGCAGTCCGGGACAGGGGGCCGAGACCCAGTACTTC,TRBJ2-5,-,TRBV6-5,TRBD1
CASSFTGIGGYTF,TGTGCCAGCAGCTTTACAGGGATAGGAGGCTACACCTTC,TRBJ1-2,many,TRBV5-6,-
CDTQGDGYGYTF,TGTGACACCCAGGGAGATGGATATGGCTACACCTTC,TRBJ1-2,once,TRBV10-3,-
CASSLVGTARKEGAYEQYF,TGTGCCAGCAGCTTAGTCGGAACCGCCCGGAAAGAGGGGGCTTACGAGCAGTACTTC,TRBJ2-7,once,TRBV7-9,TRBD1
CASSPDSGRPGGYTF,TGTGCCAGCAGCCCCGACTCGGGTAGGCCGGGAGGCTACACCTTC,TRBJ1-2,-,TRBV4-2,-
CASSSQDRSQETQYF,TGTGCCAGCAGCTCCCAAGACAGGAGCCAAGAGACCCAGTACTTC,TRBJ2-5,-,TRBV11-2,-
CASSLTGGAEAFF,TGTGCCAGCAGCTTGACAGGGGGTGCCGAAGCTTTCTTT,TRBJ1-1,-,TRBV7-9,TRBD1
CASSSPGASQETQYF,TGTGCCAGCAGCTCCCCAGGGGCCAGCCAAGAGACCCAGTACTTC,TRBJ2-5,few,TRBV7-3,-
CASSEQGSYGYTF,TGTGCCAGCAGTGAGCAGGGATCCTATGGCTACACCTTC,TRBJ1-2,-,TRBV2,-
CASRPRTSGIPATGELFF,TGCGCCAGTCGCCCCCGGACTAGCGGGATCCCCGCCACCGGGGAGCTGTTTTTT,TRBJ2-2,-,TRBV5-1,TRBD2
CASSTRDRGRGVDTQYF,TGTGCCAGCAGCACCCGGGACAGGGGGCGCGGGGTCGATACGCAGTATTTT,TRBJ2-3,-,TRBV7-2,TRBD1
CSVLYNSAKSDTEAFF,TGCAGCGTCCTCTACAATTCGGCCAAAAGCGACACTGAAGCTTTCTTT,TRBJ1-1,many,TRBV29-1,-
CASSQDEGFTNEKLFF,TGCGCCAGCAGCCAAGATGAAGGGTTCACTAATGAAAAACTGTTTTTT,TRBJ1-4,few,TRBV4-3,-
CASSSGTVAYEQYF,TGTGCCAGCAGTTCCGGGACTGTTGCCTACGAGCAGTACTTC,TRBJ2-7,few,TRBV7-9,-
CASNGPDWAGGGTEAFF,TGTGCCAGCAACGGGCCGGATTGGGCAGGTGGAGGCACTGAAGCTTTCTTT,TRBJ1-1,few,TRBV9,-
CASSFGTGAYGYTF,TGTGCCAGCAGCTTCGGTACAGGGGCCTATGGCTACACCTTC,TRBJ1-2,-,TRBV11-1,TRBD1
CASSFPDYPGDTGELFF,TGCGCCAGCAGCTTCCCGGACTACCCTGGCGACACCGGGGAGCTGTTTTTT,TRBJ2-2,few,TRBV5-1,-
CSAFQSGAGGNEQFF,TGCAGTGCTTTCCAGAGCGGGGCCGGGGGCAATGAGCAGTTCTTC,TRBJ2-1,few,TRBV20-1,TRBD2
CASSPGTNLNTEAFF,TGCGCCAGCAGCCCCGGGACAAATCTGAACACTGAAGCTTTCTTT,TRBJ1-1,-,TRBV5-1,-